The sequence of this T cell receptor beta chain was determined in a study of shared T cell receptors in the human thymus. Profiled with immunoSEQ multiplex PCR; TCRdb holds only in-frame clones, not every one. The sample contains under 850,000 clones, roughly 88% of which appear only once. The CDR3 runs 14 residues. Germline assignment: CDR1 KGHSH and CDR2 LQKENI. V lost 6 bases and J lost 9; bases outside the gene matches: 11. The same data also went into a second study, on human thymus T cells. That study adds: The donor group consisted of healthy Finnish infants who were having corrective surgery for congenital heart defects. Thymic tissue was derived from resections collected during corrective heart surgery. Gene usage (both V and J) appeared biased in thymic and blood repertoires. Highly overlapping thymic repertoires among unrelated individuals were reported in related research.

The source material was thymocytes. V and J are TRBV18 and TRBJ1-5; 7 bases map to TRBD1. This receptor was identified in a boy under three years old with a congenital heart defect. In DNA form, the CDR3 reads TGTGCCAGCTCCCCGGGACAGACAAAGTGGCCCCAGCATTTT. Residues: CASSPGQTKWPQHF.